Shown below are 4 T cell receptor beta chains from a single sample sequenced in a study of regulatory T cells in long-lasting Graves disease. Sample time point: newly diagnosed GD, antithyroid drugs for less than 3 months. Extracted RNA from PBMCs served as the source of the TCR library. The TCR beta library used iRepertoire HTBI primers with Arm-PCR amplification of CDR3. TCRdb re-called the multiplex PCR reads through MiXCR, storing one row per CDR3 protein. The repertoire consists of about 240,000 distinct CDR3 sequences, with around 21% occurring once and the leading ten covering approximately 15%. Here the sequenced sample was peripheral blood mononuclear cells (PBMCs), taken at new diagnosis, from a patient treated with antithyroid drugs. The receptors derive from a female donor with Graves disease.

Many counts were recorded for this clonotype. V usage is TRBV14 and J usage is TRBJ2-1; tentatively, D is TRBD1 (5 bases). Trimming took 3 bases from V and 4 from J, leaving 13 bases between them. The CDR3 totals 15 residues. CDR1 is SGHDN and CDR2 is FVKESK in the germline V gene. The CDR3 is CASSHSKRGYNEQFF. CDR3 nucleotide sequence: TGTGCCAGCAGCCACAGTAAAAGGGGTTACAATGAGCAGTTCTTC.

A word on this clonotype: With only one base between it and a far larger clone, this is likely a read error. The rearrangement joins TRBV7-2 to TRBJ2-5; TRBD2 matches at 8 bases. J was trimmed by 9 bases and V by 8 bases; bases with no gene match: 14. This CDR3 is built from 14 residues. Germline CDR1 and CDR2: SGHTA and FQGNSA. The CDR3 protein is CASSPGGRSEAQYF. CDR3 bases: TGTGCCAGCTCACCTGGCGGGAGGAGTGAGGCCCAGTACTTC.

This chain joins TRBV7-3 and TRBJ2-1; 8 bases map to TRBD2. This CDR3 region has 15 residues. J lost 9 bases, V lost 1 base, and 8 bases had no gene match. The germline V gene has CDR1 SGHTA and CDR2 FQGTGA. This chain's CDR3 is CASSLSGLAFSEQFF. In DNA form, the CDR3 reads TGTGCCAGCAGCTTAAGCGGACTAGCTTTTAGTGAGCAGTTCTTC.

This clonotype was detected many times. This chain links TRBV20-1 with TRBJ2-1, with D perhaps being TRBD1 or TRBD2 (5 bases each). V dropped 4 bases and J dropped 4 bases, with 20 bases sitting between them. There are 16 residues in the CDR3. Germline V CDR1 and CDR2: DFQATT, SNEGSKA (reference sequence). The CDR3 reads CSAKKPGTWIYNEQFF. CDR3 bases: TGCAGTGCTAAAAAACCGGGGACCTGGATTTACAATGAGCAGTTCTTC.